This T cell receptor beta chain was retrieved from a study of blood T cell repertoires in COVID-19. The wider study: Collection of acute and convalescent COVID-19 samples took place in the United States, Italy and Spain. PBMCs, B-cell-depleted T cells, or T cells provided the cDNA or gDNA that made up the material.

Original processing methods: Nucleated cell number was recorded as an estimate derived from reference gene primer amplification. Using immunoSEQ multiplex PCR, the repertoire was profiled, and TCRdb retains in-frame clones only, with some absent. That table gives V, J and clone size, and the DNA gave D and trimming. The sample lists some 80,000 clones; 70% to 80% were seen once. The J segment lost 4 bases and the V segment lost 3 bases, leaving 3 bases of the junction unmatched. The CDR3 runs to 15 residues. Germline V gene sequence: CDR1 MNHNS, CDR2 SASEGT. The source material was peripheral blood. The chain uses TRBV6-1 and TRBJ1-5; 10 bases agree with TRBD1. This TCR derives from a woman older than 75 with active or convalescent COVID-19. The CDR3 coding sequence is TGTGCCAGCAGTGACGGACAGGGGGGAAATCAGCCCCAGCATTTT. This gives the protein CASSDGQGGNQPQHF.